This entry features one T cell receptor (beta chain) sequence. What it binds is unknown. The data belong to a study of chemoradiotherapy in HPV16-positive cancers. Profiling relied on immunoSEQ multiplex PCR, and the TCRdb table lists in-frame clones only, not all of them. The data hold 50,000 to 55,000 clones, with 90% observed a single time. The CDR3 length is 15 residues. The V gene's germline CDR1 is SGHNT and CDR2 YYREEE (reference sequence). V lost 2 bases, J lost 4 bases, and 7 bases stayed unmatched. Over chemoradiotherapy, repertoires were sampled more than once. Whole-study results and caveats: For HPV16-positive patients, expanding HPV-responsive T cells associated with longer recurrence-free survival.

Sequences were derived from blood, sampled from a patient who underwent chemoradiotherapy. The source of this sequence is a human donor with HPV-associated anogenital cancer. The J gene is TRBJ2-3, the V gene TRBV5-4; TRBD2 aligns across 7 bases. DNA of the CDR3: TGTGCCAGCAGCTTCTTTGGCGGGAGCGCAGATACGCAGTATTTT. Translating gives CASSFFGGSADTQYF. The whole variable domain, filled in from reference TRBV5-4 and TRBJ2-3, reads ETGVTQSPTHLIKTRGQQVTLRCSSQSGHNTVSWYQQALGQGPQFIFQYYREEENGRGNFPPRFSGLQFPNYSSELNVNALELDDSALYLCASSFFGGSADTQYFGPGTRLTVL.